Sequencing of this T cell receptor beta chain was carried out in a study of cytotoxic CD8 clonotypes in ibrutinib-treated CLL. Study information: Samples showed on average about 240,000 productive templates and about 100,000 productive rearrangements.

The repertoire was sequenced with immunoSEQ multiplex PCR; TCRdb's copy has only in-frame clones and lacks some. The sample lists over 120,000 clones, 70% to 80% occurring once. Germline V gene sequence: CDR1 SGDLS, CDR2 YYNGEE. V lost 3 bases to trimming and J lost 7 bases; unmatched junction nucleotides: 8. The CDR3 spans 16 residues. The source is a human donor with chronic lymphocytic leukemia. The input for sequencing was PBMCs, taken after 12 months of ibrutinib treatment. V gene TRBV9 combines with J gene TRBJ2-2; 11 bases fit TRBD1. In DNA form, the CDR3 reads TGTGCCAGCAGCGCACGGACAGGGGGCAATGTCGGGGAGCTGTTTTTT. This gives the protein CASSARTGGNVGELFF.